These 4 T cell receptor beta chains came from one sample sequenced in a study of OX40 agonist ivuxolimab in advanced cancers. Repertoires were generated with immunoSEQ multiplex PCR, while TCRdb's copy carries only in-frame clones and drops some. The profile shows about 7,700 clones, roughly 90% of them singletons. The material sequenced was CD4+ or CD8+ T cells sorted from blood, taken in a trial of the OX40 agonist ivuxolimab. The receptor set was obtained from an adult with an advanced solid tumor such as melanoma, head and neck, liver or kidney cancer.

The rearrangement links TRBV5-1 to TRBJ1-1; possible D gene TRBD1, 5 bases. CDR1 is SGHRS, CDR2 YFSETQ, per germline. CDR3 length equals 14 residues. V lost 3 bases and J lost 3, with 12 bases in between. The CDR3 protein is CASSSGTLYTEAFF. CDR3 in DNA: TGCGCCAGCAGCTCCGGGACCCTTTACACTGAAGCTTTCTTT.

The CDR3 DNA reads as TGTGCCAGCAGTCGAGCGGGAGGGGTCCAAGAGACCCAGTACTTC. Encoded protein: CASSRAGGVQETQYF. The chain recombines TRBV4-2 with TRBJ2-5; TRBD2 agrees at 10 bases. The V segment lost 6 bases and the J segment 1 base; nucleotides outside the gene matches: 5. CDR1 LGHNA and CDR2 YNFKEQ come from the germline V gene. CDR3 size: 15 residues.

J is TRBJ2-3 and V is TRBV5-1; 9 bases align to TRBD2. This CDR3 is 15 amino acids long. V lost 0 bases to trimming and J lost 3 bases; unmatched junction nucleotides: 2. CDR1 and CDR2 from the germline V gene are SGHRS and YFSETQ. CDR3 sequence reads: CASSLERGVTDTQYF. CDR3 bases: TGCGCCAGCAGCTTGGAGCGGGGGGTAACAGATACGCAGTATTTT.

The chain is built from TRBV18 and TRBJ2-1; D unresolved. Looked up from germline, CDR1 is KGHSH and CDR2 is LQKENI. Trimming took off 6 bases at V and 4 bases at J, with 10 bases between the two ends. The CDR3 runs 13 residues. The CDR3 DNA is TGTGCCAGCTCCCCCACCGAATACAATGAGCAGTTCTTC. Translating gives CASSPTEYNEQFF. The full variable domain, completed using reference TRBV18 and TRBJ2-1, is NAGVMQNPRHLVRRRGQEARLRCSPMKGHSHVYWYRQLPEEGLKFMVYLQKENIIDESGMPKERFSAEFPKEGPSILRIQQVVRGDSAAYFCASSPTEYNEQFFGPGTRLTVL.